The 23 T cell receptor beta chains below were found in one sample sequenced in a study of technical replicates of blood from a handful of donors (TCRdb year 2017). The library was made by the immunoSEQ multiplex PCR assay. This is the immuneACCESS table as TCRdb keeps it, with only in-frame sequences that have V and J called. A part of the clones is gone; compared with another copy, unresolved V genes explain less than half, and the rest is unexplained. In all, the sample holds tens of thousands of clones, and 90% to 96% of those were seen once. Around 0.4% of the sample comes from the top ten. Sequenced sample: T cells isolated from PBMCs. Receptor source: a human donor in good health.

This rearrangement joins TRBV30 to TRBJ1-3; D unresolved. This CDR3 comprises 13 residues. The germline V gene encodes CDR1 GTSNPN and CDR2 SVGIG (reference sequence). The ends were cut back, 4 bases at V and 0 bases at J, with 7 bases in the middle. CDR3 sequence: CAWTLNSGNTIYF. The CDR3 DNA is TGTGCCTGGACCCTAAACTCTGGAAACACCATATATTTT.

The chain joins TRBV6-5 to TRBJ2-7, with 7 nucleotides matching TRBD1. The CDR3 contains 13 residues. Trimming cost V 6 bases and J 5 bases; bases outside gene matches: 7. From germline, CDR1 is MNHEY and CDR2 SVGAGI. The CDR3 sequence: CASSRGTVDEQYF. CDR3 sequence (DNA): TGTGCCAGCAGCCGAGGGACAGTGGACGAGCAGTACTTC.

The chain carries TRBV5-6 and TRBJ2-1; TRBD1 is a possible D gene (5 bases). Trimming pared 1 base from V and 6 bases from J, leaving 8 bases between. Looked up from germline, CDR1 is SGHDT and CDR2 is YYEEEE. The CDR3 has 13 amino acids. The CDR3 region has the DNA TGTGCCAGCAGCTTGTATCAGGGCAATGAGCAGTTCTTC. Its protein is CASSLYQGNEQFF. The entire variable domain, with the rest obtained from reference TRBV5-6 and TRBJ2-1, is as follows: DAGVTQSPTHLIKTRGQQVTLRCSPKSGHDTVSWYQQALGQGPQFIFQYYEEEERQRGNFPDRFSGHQFPNYSSELNVNALLLGDSALYLCASSLYQGNEQFFGPGTRLTVL.

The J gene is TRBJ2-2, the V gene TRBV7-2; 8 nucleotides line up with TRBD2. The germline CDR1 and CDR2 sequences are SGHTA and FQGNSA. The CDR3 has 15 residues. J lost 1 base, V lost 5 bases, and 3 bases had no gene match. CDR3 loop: CASSPGLVNTGELFF. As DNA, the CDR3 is TGTGCCAGCAGCCCGGGACTAGTGAACACCGGGGAGCTGTTTTTT.

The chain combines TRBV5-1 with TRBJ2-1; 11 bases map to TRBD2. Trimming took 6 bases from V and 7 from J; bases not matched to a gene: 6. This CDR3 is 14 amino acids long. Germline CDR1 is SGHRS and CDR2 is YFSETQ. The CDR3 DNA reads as TGCGCCAGCACGATGGGGACTAGCGGTAATGAGCAGTTCTTC. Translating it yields CASTMGTSGNEQFF.

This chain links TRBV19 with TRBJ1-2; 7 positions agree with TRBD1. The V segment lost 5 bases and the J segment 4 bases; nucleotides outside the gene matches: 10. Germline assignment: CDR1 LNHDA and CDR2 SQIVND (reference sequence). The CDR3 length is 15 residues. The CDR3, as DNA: TGTGCCAGTAGTCCCGGGGGACAGAAACCCTATGGCTACACCTTC. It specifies CASSPGGQKPYGYTF.

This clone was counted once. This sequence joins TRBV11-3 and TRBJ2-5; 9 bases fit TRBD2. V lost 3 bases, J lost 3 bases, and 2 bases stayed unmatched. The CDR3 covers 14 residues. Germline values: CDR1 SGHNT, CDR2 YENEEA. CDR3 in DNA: TGTGCCAGCAGCTTTAGCGGGAGTGAAGAGACCCAGTACTTC. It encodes CASSFSGSEETQYF.

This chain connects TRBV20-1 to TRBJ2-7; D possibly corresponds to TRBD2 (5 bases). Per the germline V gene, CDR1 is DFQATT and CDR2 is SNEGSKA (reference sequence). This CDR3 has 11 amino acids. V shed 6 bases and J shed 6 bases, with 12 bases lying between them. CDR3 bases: TGCAGTGCGGGAGCTAGCCGCGAGCAGTACTTC. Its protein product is CSAGASREQYF.

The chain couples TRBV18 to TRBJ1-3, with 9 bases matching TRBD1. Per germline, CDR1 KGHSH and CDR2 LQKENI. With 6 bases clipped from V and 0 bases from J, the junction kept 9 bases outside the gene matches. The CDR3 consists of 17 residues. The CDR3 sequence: CASSQRTGASSGNTIYF. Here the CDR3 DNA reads TGTGCCAGCTCCCAACGGACAGGGGCCTCCTCTGGAAACACCATATATTTT. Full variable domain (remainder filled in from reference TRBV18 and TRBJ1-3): NAGVMQNPRHLVRRRGQEARLRCSPMKGHSHVYWYRQLPEEGLKFMVYLQKENIIDESGMPKERFSAEFPKEGPSILRIQQVVRGDSAAYFCASSQRTGASSGNTIYFGEGSWLTVV.

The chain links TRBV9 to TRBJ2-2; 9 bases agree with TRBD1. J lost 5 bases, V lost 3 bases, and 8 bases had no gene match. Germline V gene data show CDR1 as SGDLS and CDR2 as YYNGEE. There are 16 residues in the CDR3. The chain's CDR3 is CASSAPPGTGTGELFF. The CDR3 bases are TGTGCCAGCAGCGCTCCCCCCGGGACAGGGACCGGGGAGCTGTTTTTT.

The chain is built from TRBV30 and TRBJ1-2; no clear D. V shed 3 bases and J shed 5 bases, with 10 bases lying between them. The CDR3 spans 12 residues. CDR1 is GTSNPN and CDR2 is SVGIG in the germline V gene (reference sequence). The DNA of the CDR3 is TGTGCCTGGAGACTCACGGGGTATGGCTACACCTTC. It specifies CAWRLTGYGYTF.

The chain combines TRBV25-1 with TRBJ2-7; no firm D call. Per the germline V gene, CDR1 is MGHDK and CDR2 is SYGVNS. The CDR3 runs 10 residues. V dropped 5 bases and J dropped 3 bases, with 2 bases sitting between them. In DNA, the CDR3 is TGTGCCAGCAGTCACTACGAGCAGTACTTC. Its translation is CASSHYEQYF.

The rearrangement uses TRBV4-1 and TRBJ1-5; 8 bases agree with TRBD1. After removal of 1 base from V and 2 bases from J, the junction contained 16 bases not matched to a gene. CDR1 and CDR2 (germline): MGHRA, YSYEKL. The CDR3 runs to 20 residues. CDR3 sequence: CASSQGFRTGGRFGNQPQHF. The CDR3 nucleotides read TGCGCCAGCAGCCAAGGTTTCCGAACAGGGGGACGTTTTGGCAATCAGCCCCAGCATTTT.

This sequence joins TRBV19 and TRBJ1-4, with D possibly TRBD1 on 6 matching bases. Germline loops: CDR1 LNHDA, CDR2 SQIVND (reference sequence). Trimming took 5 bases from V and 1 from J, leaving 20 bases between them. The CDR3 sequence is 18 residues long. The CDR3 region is CASSLDYRVSLTNEKLFF. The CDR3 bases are TGTGCCAGTAGTCTCGATTACAGGGTCTCGTTAACTAATGAAAAACTGTTTTTT.

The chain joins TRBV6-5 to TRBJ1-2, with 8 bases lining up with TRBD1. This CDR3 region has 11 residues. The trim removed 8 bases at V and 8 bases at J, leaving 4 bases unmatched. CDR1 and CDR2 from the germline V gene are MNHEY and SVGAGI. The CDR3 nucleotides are TGTGCCAGCCAGGGGGCAGAGGGCTACACCTTC. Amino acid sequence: CASQGAEGYTF.

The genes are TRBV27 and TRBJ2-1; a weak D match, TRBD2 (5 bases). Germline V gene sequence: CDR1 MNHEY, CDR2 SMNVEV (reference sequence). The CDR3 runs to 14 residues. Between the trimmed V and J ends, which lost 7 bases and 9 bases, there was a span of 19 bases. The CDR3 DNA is TGTGCCAGCAACTTCGGCGGGCACTCGGGTGAGCAGTTCTTC. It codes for CASNFGGHSGEQFF.

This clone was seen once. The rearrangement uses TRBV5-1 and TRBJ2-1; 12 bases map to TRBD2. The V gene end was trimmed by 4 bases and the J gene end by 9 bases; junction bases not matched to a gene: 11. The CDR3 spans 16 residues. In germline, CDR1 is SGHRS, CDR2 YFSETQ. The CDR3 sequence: CASSRGQLAGGSEQFF. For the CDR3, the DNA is TGCGCCAGCAGCCGGGGGCAGCTAGCGGGAGGGAGTGAGCAGTTCTTC.

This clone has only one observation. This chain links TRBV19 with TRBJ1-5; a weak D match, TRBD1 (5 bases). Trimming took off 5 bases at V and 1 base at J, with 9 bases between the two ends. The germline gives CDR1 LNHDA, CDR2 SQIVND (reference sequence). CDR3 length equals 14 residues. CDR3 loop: CASSPRQSNQPQHF. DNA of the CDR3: TGTGCCAGTAGTCCTCGACAGAGCAATCAGCCCCAGCATTTT.

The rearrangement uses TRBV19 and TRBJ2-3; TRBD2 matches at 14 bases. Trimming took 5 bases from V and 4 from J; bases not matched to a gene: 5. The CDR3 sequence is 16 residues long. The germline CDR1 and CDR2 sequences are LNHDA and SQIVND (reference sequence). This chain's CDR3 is CASSLRLAGGSDTQYF. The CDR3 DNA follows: TGTGCCAGTAGTCTGCGACTAGCGGGAGGGTCAGATACGCAGTATTTT.

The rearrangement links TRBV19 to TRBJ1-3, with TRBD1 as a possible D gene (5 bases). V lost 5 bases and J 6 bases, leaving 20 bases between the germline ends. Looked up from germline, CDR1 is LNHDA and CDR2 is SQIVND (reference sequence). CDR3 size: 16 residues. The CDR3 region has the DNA TGTGCCAGTAGTCCCAAAGGAACAGGAGATTTAAACACCATATATTTT. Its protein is CASSPKGTGDLNTIYF.

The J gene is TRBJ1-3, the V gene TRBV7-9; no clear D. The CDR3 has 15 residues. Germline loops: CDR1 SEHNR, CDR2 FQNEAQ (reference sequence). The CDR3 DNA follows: TGTGCGGGCGGGCAAAAGGCGGGCTCTGGAAACACCATATATTTT. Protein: CAGGQKAGSGNTIYF.

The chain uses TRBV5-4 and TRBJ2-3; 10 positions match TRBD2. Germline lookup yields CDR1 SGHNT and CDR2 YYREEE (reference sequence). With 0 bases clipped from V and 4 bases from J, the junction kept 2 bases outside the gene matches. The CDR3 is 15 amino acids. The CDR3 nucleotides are TGTGCCAGCAGCTTGGGTAGCGGGAGGTCAGATACGCAGTATTTT. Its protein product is CASSLGSGRSDTQYF. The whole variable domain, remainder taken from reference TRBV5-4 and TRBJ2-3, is ETGVTQSPTHLIKTRGQQVTLRCSSQSGHNTVSWYQQALGQGPQFIFQYYREEENGRGNFPPRFSGLQFPNYSSELNVNALELDDSALYLCASSLGSGRSDTQYFGPGTRLTVL.

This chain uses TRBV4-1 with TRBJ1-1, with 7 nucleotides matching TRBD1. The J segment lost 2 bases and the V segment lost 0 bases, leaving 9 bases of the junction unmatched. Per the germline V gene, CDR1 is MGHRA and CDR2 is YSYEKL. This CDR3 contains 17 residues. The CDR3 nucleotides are TGCGCCAGCAGCCAAGAAGAGACAGGGTCCTTTAACACTGAAGCTTTCTTT. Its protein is CASSQEETGSFNTEAFF.